The 18 T cell receptor beta chains below were found in one sample sequenced in a study of blood T cell repertoires in COVID-19. Sequenced by immunoSEQ multiplex PCR; TCRdb stores in-frame clones only, minus some. This table has 140,000 to 150,000 clones, around four fifths appearing once. The sequenced sample consisted of peripheral blood. The receptors shown here come from a middle-aged woman with active or convalescent COVID-19.

V gene TRBV2 combines with J gene TRBJ2-1; 8 positions agree with TRBD1. Germline V gene data show CDR1 as SNHLY and CDR2 as FYNNEI. CDR3 length equals 15 residues. With V trimmed by 1 base and J by 3 bases, 2 bases remained unmatched. The CDR3, as DNA: TGTGCCAGCAGTGAAGGGACAGGGATCTACAATGAGCAGTTCTTC. It specifies CASSEGTGIYNEQFF. The entire variable domain, with the rest obtained from reference TRBV2 and TRBJ2-1, is as follows: EPEVTQTPSHQVTQMGQEVILRCVPISNHLYFYWYRQILGQKVEFLVSFYNNEISEKSEIFDDQFSVERPDGSNFTLKIRSTKLEDSAMYFCASSEGTGIYNEQFFGPGTRLTVL.

The rearrangement links TRBV19 to TRBJ1-5, with 9 bases matching TRBD1. The CDR3 is made up of 14 amino acids. The V gene's germline CDR1 is LNHDA and CDR2 SQIVND (reference sequence). J gave up 7 bases and V 6 bases, and 7 bases lay outside the gene matches. CDR3 region: CASRQTGGWQPQHF. CDR3 DNA sequence: TGTGCCAGTAGACAAACAGGGGGCTGGCAGCCCCAGCATTTT.

J is TRBJ1-2 and V is TRBV28; D remains unclear. Per the germline V gene, CDR1 is MDHEN and CDR2 is SYDVKM. The V gene lost 3 bases and the J gene lost 7 bases, with 6 bases spanning the gap. The CDR3 is 11 residues long. CDR3 in amino acids: CASSFGLGYTF. In nucleotides, the CDR3 is TGTGCCAGCAGTTTTGGGCTTGGCTACACCTTC.

This chain uses TRBV25-1 with TRBJ1-1; D is undetermined. The germline gives CDR1 MGHDK, CDR2 SYGVNS. Trimming shortened V by 1 base and J by 0 bases, and 6 bases separated the two germline ends. This CDR3 spans 14 amino acids. CDR3 coding DNA: TGTGCCAGCAGTGAATTTAGCATGAACACTGAAGCTTTCTTT. Translating gives CASSEFSMNTEAFF.

The chain links TRBV19 to TRBJ1-2; possibly TRBD1 for D (6 bases). This CDR3 has 14 amino acids. Germline V gene data show CDR1 as LNHDA and CDR2 as SQIVND (reference sequence). V was shortened by 2 bases and J by 4 bases, with 11 bases between the two germline ends. The CDR3 sequence is CASSIYRGAYGYTF. In DNA form, the CDR3 reads TGTGCCAGTAGTATATATCGGGGGGCCTATGGCTACACCTTC.

The rearrangement joins TRBV16 to TRBJ1-1; tentatively, D is TRBD1 (6 bases). CDR3 size: 16 residues. Trimming pared 4 bases from V and 1 base from J, leaving 16 bases between. Germline V gene lookup returns CDR1 KGHSY and CDR2 FQNENV. In DNA, the CDR3 is TGTGCCAGCAGCCCTCTCGTGGACAGCCGGAACACTGAAGCTTTCTTT. This codes for CASSPLVDSRNTEAFF.

The chain combines TRBV6-2 or TRBV6-3 with TRBJ2-7; D is perhaps TRBD2 (6 bases). Between the trimmed V and J ends, which lost 2 bases and 2 bases, there was a span of 19 bases. This CDR3 contains 17 residues. The V gene's germline CDR1 is MNHEY and CDR2 SVGEGT. CDR3 amino acids: CASSYGDFGASAYEQYF. The CDR3 nucleotides read TGTGCCAGCAGTTACGGGGACTTCGGGGCGAGCGCCTACGAGCAGTACTTC.

V usage is TRBV6-6 and J usage is TRBJ1-6, with TRBD1 matching over 8 bases. Trimming cost V 5 bases and J 6 bases; bases outside gene matches: 9. This CDR3 comprises 16 residues. Looked up from germline, CDR1 is MNHNY and CDR2 is SVGAGI (reference sequence). This chain's CDR3 is CASSRGQGFSNSPLHF. The CDR3 DNA reads TGTGCCAGCAGTCGAGGACAGGGTTTTAGTAATTCACCCCTCCACTTT.

The genes are TRBV4-1 and TRBJ2-7; D may be TRBD2 (6 bases). The CDR3 runs 18 residues. The germline gives CDR1 MGHRA, CDR2 YSYEKL. The V end was cut by 0 bases, the J end by 2 bases, with 20 bases between. CDR3 nucleotides: TGCGCCAGCAGCCAAGATATCCCCAAGGCGGGGCTCACCTACGAGCAGTACTTC. It translates to CASSQDIPKAGLTYEQYF.

The chain couples TRBV5-1 to TRBJ1-2; the D gene is possibly TRBD1 (6 bases). V dropped 3 bases and J dropped 2 bases, with 17 bases sitting between them. This CDR3 region has 16 residues. The germline V gene encodes CDR1 SGHRS and CDR2 YFSETQ. CDR3 protein: CASSWKQGSLNYGYTF. CDR3 coding DNA: TGCGCCAGCAGCTGGAAACAGGGAAGCTTAAACTATGGCTACACCTTC.

The chain carries TRBV29-1 and TRBJ1-1, with D maybe TRBD1 (5 bases). Trimming took 4 bases from V and 4 from J, leaving 19 bases between them. The germline CDR1 and CDR2 sequences are SQVTM and ANQGSEA. The CDR3 has 15 residues. The CDR3 DNA reads as TGCAGCGTTGGCCCAGGGAGGCGTACCCGCACTGAAGCTTTCTTT. Amino acid sequence: CSVGPGRRTRTEAFF.

J is TRBJ2-5 and V is TRBV2; 8 bases align to TRBD2. The CDR3 covers 17 residues. The V segment lost 1 base and the J segment 7 bases; nucleotides outside the gene matches: 14. Germline values: CDR1 SNHLY, CDR2 FYNNEI. Here the CDR3 reads CASSEVSAGGPPRTQYF. CDR3 coding DNA: TGTGCCAGCAGTGAAGTATCGGCGGGGGGCCCCCCCCGGACCCAGTACTTC.

The chain recombines TRBV6-5 with TRBJ1-3; D might be TRBD1 (5 bases). The V end lost 5 bases, the J end lost 0 bases, and 11 bases lay between the germline ends. Per germline, CDR1 MNHEY and CDR2 SVGAGI. The CDR3 is 15 residues long. The CDR3 protein is CASSRKGFSGNTIYF. The CDR3 region has the DNA TGTGCCAGCAGTCGGAAGGGGTTCTCTGGAAACACCATATATTTT.

V is TRBV6-1 and J is TRBJ1-1, with TRBD1 matching 8 bases. The length of the CDR3 is 13 residues. J gave up 7 bases and V 3 bases, and 4 bases lay outside the gene matches. The germline V gene encodes CDR1 MNHNS and CDR2 SASEGT. CDR3 residues: CASSETGVGEAFF. CDR3 nucleotide sequence: TGTGCCAGCAGTGAGACAGGGGTCGGTGAAGCTTTCTTT.

This chain connects TRBV3-1 (or the pseudogene TRBV3-2) to TRBJ2-7, with 10 bases aligning to TRBD2. CDR3 length equals 14 residues. The junction had 3 bases not matched to a gene; V was cut back by 4 bases and J by 3 bases. Germline lookup yields CDR1 LGHDT and CDR2 YNNKEL (reference sequence). The CDR3 here is CASSPSGGGYEQYF. In DNA, the CDR3 is TGTGCCAGCAGCCCTAGCGGGGGAGGCTACGAGCAGTACTTC.

V usage is TRBV11-2 and J usage is TRBJ2-7, with D unclear. The CDR3 runs to 13 residues. Trimming removed 1 base from V and 1 base from J, with 5 bases in between. Germline CDR1 is SGHAT and CDR2 is FQNNGV. In DNA form, the CDR3 reads TGTGCCAGCAGCTTAGGCACATCCTACGAGCAGTACTTC. This sequence encodes CASSLGTSYEQYF.

The chain joins TRBV6-2 or TRBV6-3 to TRBJ2-3; 13 nucleotides align to TRBD2. The CDR3 is made up of 16 amino acids. Trimming at V came to 4 bases and at J to 5 bases, leaving 6 bases not matched to a gene. The germline V gene has CDR1 MNHEY and CDR2 SVGEGT. The CDR3 sequence: CASSSWTSGSGDTQYF. The CDR3, as DNA: TGTGCCAGCAGTTCCTGGACTAGCGGGAGTGGAGATACGCAGTATTTT.

The rearrangement joins TRBV19 to TRBJ1-1, with a weak D call TRBD1 (5 bases). The germline CDR1 and CDR2 sequences are LNHDA and SQIVND (reference sequence). Trimming shortened V by 1 base and J by 0 bases, and 9 bases separated the two germline ends. There are 15 residues in the CDR3. The CDR3 region is CASSIGEGVNTEAFF. CDR3 nucleotide sequence: TGTGCCAGTAGTATAGGGGAAGGGGTGAACACTGAAGCTTTCTTT.